The TCR beta chain under discussion was sequenced for a study of blood T cell repertoires in COVID-19. This clone has just one count. The V gene lost 0 bases and the J gene lost 6 bases, with 9 bases spanning the gap. The CDR3 loop spans 13 amino acids. Germline V lookup: CDR1 GTSNPN, CDR2 SVGIG (reference sequence). Here immunoSEQ multiplex PCR was the method, and the copy in TCRdb shows in-frame clones only, minus some. The repertoire consists of about 280,000 clones, with approximately 88% occurring once and the leading ten covering about 5.5%. The receptor's source is a woman aged 40 to 50 who had recovered from COVID-19. Sequences were obtained from PBMCs or T cells enriched from blood (not recorded which). The chain combines TRBV30 with TRBJ1-5, with D unresolved. DNA of the CDR3: TGTGCCTGGAGTGTAACCGGTATTCAGCCCCAGCATTTT. The encoded protein is CAWSVTGIQPQHF.